This T cell receptor (beta chain) appears in the sequencing data of a study of cytomegalovirus exposure and HLA in healthy donors. Regarding this clone: The antigen is not known.

CDR3 length equals 13 residues. Germline V CDR1 and CDR2: SQVTM, ANQGSEA. Vbeta (60) and Jbeta (13) primers were used in the PCR. The protocol was immunoSEQ multiplex PCR, while the TCRdb copy is restricted to in-frame clones and leaves out a portion. Among 63,000 or so clones listed, almost 75% were seen once. Findings and caveats of the study: Further analysis, carried out later, found HLA-associated TCR beta chains more clonally expanded than equally common other chains. Available immune exposure information was restricted to CMV serostatus only.

Healthy individuals who donated bone marrow served as the donors. The rearrangement uses TRBV29-1 and TRBJ2-5, with a weak D call TRBD2 (5 bases). The DNA end is a closer match to TRBJ2-7, so the J assignment may be wrong. The sequenced material came from PBMCs. The clonotype originates from a man aged 50 or older in good health and CMV-seronegative. DNA of the CDR3: TGCAGCGTTGAAACGGGGAAGGCCTACGAGCAGTACTTC. Amino acids: CSVETGKAYEQYF.